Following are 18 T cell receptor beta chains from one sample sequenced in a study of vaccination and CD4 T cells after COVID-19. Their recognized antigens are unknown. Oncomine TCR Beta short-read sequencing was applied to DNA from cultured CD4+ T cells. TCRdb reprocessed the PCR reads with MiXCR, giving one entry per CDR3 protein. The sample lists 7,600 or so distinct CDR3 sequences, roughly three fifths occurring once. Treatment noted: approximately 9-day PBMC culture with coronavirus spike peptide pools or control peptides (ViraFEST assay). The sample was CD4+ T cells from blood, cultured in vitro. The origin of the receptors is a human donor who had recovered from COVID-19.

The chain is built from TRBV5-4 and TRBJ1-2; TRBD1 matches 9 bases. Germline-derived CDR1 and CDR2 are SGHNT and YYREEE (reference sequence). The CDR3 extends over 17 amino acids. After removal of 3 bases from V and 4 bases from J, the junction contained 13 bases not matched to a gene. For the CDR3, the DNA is TGTGCCAGCAGCTCCAGCGGGACAGGGACTATCACCTATGGCTACACCTTC. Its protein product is CASSSSGTGTITYGYTF.

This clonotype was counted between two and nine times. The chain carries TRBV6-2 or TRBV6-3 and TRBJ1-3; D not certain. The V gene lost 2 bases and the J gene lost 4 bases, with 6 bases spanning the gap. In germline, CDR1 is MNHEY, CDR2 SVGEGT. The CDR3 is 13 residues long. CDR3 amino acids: CASSYPGGNTIYF. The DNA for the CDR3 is TGTGCCAGCAGTTACCCCGGAGGAAACACCATATATTTT.

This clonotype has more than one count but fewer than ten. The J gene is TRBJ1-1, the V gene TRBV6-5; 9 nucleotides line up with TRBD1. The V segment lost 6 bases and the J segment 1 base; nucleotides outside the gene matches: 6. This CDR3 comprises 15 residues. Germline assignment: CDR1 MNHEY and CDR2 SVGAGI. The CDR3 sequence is CASRSSTGGNTEAFF. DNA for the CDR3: TGTGCCAGCAGGTCCTCGACAGGGGGGAACACTGAAGCTTTCTTT.

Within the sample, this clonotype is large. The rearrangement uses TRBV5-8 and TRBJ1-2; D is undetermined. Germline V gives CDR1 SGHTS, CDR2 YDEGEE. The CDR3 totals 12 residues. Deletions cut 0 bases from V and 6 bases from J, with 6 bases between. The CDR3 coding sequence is TGTGCCAGCAGCTTGGGAAAAAATGGCTACACCTTC. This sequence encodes CASSLGKNGYTF.

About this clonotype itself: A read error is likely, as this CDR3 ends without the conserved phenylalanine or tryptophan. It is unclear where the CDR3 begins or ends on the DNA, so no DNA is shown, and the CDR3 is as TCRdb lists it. CDR3 sequence reads: CASSLVGQGKWLHL. The V gene is TRBV5-6, the J gene TRBJ1-2; the DNA was not used to check the table's D call, TRBD1. The CDR3 is 14 residues long, counting both termini. Germline V CDR1 and CDR2: SGHDT, YYEEEE.

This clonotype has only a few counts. The CDR3 DNA is TGTGCCAGCAGTTATTGGCCGGGATCCAATCAGCCCCAGCATTTT. Translated: CASSYWPGSNQPQHF. The chain carries TRBV6-5 and TRBJ1-5; D gene ambiguous. There are 15 residues in the CDR3. Germline V gives CDR1 MNHEY, CDR2 SVGAGI. V lost 3 bases to trimming and J lost 3 bases, with 12 bases between them.

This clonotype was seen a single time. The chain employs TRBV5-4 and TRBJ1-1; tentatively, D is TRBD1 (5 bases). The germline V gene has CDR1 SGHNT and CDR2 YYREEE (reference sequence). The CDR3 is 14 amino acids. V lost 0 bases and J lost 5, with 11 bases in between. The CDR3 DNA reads TGTGCCAGCAGCTTGGTTTCCGGGGCTACTGAAGCTTTCTTT. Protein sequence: CASSLVSGATEAFF.

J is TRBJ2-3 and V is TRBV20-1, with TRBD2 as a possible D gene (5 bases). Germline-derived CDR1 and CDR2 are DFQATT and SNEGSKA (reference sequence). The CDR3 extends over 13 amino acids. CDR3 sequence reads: CSLVMGGTDTQYF. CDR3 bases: TGCAGCTTAGTTATGGGAGGCACAGATACGCAGTATTTT.

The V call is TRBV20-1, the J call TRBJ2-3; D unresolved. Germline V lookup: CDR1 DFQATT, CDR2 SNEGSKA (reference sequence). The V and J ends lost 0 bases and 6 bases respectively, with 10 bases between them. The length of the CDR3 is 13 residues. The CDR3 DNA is TGCAGTGCTAGAGAGCTCTTCAGGGATACGCAGTATTTT. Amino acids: CSARELFRDTQYF.

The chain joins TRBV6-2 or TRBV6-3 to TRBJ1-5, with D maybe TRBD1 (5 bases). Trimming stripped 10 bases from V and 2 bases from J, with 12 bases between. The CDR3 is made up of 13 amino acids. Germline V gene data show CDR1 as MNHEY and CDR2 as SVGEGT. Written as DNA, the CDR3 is TGTGCCATCCGAGGGACGGGCAATCAGCCCCAGCATTTT. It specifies CAIRGTGNQPQHF.

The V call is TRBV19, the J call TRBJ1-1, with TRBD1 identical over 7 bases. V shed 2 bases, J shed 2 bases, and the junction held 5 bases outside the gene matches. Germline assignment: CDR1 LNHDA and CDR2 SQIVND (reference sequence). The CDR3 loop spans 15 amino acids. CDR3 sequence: CASSITGDPNTEAFF. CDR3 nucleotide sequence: TGTGCCAGTAGTATAACAGGGGACCCAAACACTGAAGCTTTCTTT.

The CDR3 loop reads CASSLDRGHSPLHF. CDR3 coding DNA: TGTGCCAGCAGCTTGGACAGGGGTCATTCACCCCTCCACTTT. The chain recombines TRBV7-2 with TRBJ1-6; TRBD1 agrees at 9 bases. Germline CDR1 reads SGHTA; CDR2 reads FQGNSA. The trim removed 3 bases at V and 8 bases at J, leaving 2 bases unmatched. CDR3 length: 14 amino acids.

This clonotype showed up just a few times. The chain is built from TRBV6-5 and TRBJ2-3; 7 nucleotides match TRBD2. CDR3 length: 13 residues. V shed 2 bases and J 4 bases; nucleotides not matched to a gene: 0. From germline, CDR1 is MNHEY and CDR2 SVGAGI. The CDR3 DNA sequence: TGTGCCAGCAGTTACGGGGGGGCAGATACGCAGTATTTT. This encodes CASSYGGADTQYF.

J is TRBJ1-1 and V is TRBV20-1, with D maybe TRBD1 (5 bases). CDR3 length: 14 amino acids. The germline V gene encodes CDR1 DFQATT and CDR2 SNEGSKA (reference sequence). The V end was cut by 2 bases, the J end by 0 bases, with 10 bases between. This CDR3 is CSARKQVMNTEAFF. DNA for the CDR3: TGCAGTGCTAGAAAACAGGTGATGAACACTGAAGCTTTCTTT.

The CDR3 spells CASSSGSPLHF. The CDR3 nucleotides are TGTGCCAGCAGTTCAGGTTCACCCCTCCACTTT. The chain has TRBV6-5 and TRBJ1-6; D remains ambiguous. V was shortened by 4 bases and J by 9 bases, with 4 bases between the two germline ends. This CDR3 spans 11 amino acids. Germline CDR1 MNHEY, CDR2 SVGAGI.

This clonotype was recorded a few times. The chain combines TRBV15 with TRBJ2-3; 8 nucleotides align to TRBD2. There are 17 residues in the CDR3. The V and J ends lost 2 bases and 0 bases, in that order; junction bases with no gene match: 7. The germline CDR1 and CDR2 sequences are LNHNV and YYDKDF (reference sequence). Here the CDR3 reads CATSRLGLALSTDTQYF. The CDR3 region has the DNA TGTGCCACCAGCAGACTCGGACTAGCCCTCAGCACAGATACGCAGTATTTT. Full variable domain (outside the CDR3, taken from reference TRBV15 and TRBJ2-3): DAMVIQNPRYQVTQFGKPVTLSCSQTLNHNVMYWYQQKSSQAPKLLFHYYDKDFNNEADTPDNFQSRRPNTSFCFLDIRSPGLGDTAMYLCATSRLGLALSTDTQYFGPGTRLTVL.

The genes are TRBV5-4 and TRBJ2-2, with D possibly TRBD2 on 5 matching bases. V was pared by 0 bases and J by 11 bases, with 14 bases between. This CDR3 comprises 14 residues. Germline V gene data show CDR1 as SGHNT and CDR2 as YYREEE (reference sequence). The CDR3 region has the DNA TGTGCCAGCAGCTTGGCCGGGGTGGGTGGAGAGCTGTTTTTT. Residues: CASSLAGVGGELFF.

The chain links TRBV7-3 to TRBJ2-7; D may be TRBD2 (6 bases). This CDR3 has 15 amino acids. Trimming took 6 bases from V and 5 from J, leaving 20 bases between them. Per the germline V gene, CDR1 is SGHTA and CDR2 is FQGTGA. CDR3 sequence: CASRKRWGDDDEQYF. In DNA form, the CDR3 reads TGTGCCAGCAGAAAAAGGTGGGGGGACGACGACGAGCAGTACTTC. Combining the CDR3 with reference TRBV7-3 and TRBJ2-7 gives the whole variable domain GAGVSQTPSNKVTEKGKYVELRCDPISGHTALYWYRQSLGQGPEFLIYFQGTGAADDSGLPNDRFFAVRPEGSVSTLKIQRTERGDSAVYLCASRKRWGDDDEQYFGPGTRLTVT.